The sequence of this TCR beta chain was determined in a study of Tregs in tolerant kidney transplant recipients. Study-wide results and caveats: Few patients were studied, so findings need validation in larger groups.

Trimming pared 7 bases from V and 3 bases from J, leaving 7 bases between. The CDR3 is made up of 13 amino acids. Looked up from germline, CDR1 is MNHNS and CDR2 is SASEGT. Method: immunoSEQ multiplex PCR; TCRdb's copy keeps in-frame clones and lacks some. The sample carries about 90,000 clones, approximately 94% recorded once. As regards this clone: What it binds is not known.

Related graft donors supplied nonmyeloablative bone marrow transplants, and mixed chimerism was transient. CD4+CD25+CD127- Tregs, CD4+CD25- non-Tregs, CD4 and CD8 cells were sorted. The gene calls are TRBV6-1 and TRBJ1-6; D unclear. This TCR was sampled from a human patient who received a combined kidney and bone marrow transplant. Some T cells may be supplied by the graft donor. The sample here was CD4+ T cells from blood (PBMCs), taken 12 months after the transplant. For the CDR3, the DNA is TGTGCCAGCAATCAGGTCTATAATTCACCCCTCCACTTT. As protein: CASNQVYNSPLHF.